This TCR beta chain came from a study of blood T cell repertoires in COVID-19. Study details: Both acute and convalescent COVID-19 samples were obtained from the United States, Italy and Spain. T cells, B-cell-depleted T cells, or PBMCs provided the cDNA or gDNA that served as material.

Method: immunoSEQ multiplex PCR; TCRdb's copy keeps in-frame clones and lacks some. The sample records tens of thousands of clones, 90% being singletons. Germline CDR1 and CDR2: MNHEY and SMNVEV (reference sequence). This CDR3 region has 13 residues. The V segment lost 8 bases and the J segment 4 bases; nucleotides outside the gene matches: 6. The V gene is TRBV27, the J gene TRBJ1-2; 8 positions agree with TRBD1. This TCR came from a man aged 60 to 75 with acute or convalescent COVID-19. Sequencing was carried out using peripheral blood. The CDR3 sequence: CASAKTGAYGYTF. As DNA, the CDR3 is TGTGCCAGCGCGAAGACAGGGGCCTATGGCTACACCTTC.